The 6 T cell receptor beta chains in this list originate from one sample, sequenced in a study of blood T cell repertoires in COVID-19. Profiling relied on immunoSEQ multiplex PCR, and the TCRdb table lists in-frame clones only, not all of them. The profile shows under 60,000 clones, roughly 85% of them singletons. The sequencing input was peripheral blood. These receptors all stem from a human donor in a cohort sampled during active COVID-19.

The CDR3 region is CASSEDRVNVEAFF. The CDR3, as DNA: TGTGCCAGCAGTGAGGACAGGGTTAATGTTGAAGCTTTCTTT. The chain recombines TRBV6-6 with TRBJ1-1, with 8 bases that match TRBD1. The length of the CDR3 is 14 residues. Germline values: CDR1 MNHNY, CDR2 SVGAGI (reference sequence). The trim removed 5 bases at V and 7 bases at J, leaving 9 bases unmatched.

The V call is TRBV6-6, the J call TRBJ2-7; the D gene is possibly TRBD1 (6 bases). This CDR3 comprises 13 residues. V lost 7 bases to trimming and J lost 10 bases, with 20 bases between them. Germline CDR1 and CDR2: MNHNY and SVGAGI (reference sequence). CDR3 coding DNA: TGTGCCAGCAATCCAATCCTCGAGACAGGCCAGTACTTC. Its translation is CASNPILETGQYF.

This clone was seen just once. The chain combines TRBV30 with TRBJ1-5; the D gene is possibly TRBD1 (6 bases). The germline V and J ends were trimmed by 3 bases and 5 bases, with 17 bases remaining between them. The V gene's germline CDR1 is GTSNPN and CDR2 SVGIG (reference sequence). This CDR3 has 15 amino acids. CDR3: CAWSPGQGVHQPQHF. In DNA form, the CDR3 reads TGTGCCTGGAGCCCGGGACAAGGGGTCCATCAGCCCCAGCATTTT.

The chain uses TRBV29-1 and TRBJ1-2, with TRBD1 matching 7 bases. CDR3 length: 15 amino acids. The germline V gene encodes CDR1 SQVTM and CDR2 ANQGSEA. J was trimmed by 2 bases and V by 2 bases; bases with no gene match: 8. The CDR3 region is CSVEIWRQGNYGYTF. The CDR3 region has the DNA TGCAGCGTTGAAATTTGGAGACAGGGAAACTATGGCTACACCTTC. Drawing the rest from reference TRBV29-1 and TRBJ1-2, the complete variable domain is SAVISQKPSRDICQRGTSLTIQCQVDSQVTMMFWYRQQPGQSLTLIATANQGSEATYESGFVIDKFPISRPNLTFSTLTVSNMSPEDSSIYLCSVEIWRQGNYGYTFGSGTRLTVV.

The chain couples TRBV28 to TRBJ1-2, with 9 nucleotides matching TRBD1. The junction had 17 bases not matched to a gene; V was cut back by 6 bases and J by 6 bases. The CDR3 is made up of 17 amino acids. The germline gives CDR1 MDHEN, CDR2 SYDVKM. CDR3 loop: CASSPPGGGQGRNGYTF. For the CDR3, the DNA is TGTGCCAGCAGCCCACCGGGAGGGGGACAGGGACGCAATGGCTACACCTTC.

This chain connects TRBV6-1 to TRBJ1-1, with 9 bases aligning to TRBD1. V was pared by 3 bases and J by 4 bases, with 3 bases of the junction left unmatched. The CDR3 spans 14 residues. Per germline, CDR1 MNHNS and CDR2 SASEGT. The CDR3: CASSDHRGLTEAFF. Here the CDR3 DNA reads TGTGCCAGCAGTGACCACAGGGGGCTCACTGAAGCTTTCTTT.